This T cell receptor beta chain was observed in a study of blood T cell repertoires in COVID-19. Study-level background: In each case, the material was cDNA or gDNA derived from T cells, B-cell-depleted T cells, or PBMCs.

As concerns this clone: The same CDR3 arises from other DNA sequences in this sample as well.

Enrolled through a virtual design, the participants were between 18 and 89 years of age and came from about two dozen US areas. Recovered Cohort 3 donors showed two negative PCRs, clearance, or symptom resolution. Study processing details: It was from reference gene primer amplification that nucleated cell counts were estimated. Sequencing was performed with immunoSEQ multiplex PCR; in TCRdb, only in-frame clones are kept and a portion is missing. The V and J calls and clone size come from that table; D and trimming were worked out from the DNA. The sample shows around 500,000 clones, approximately 90% of them seen only once. The V segment lost 6 bases and the J segment 4 bases; nucleotides outside the gene matches: 1. In germline, CDR1 is MNHEY, CDR2 SMNVEV (reference sequence). The length of the CDR3 is 13 residues.

Sequencing was performed on PBMCs or T cells enriched from blood (not recorded which). The chain recombines TRBV27 with TRBJ1-5; 9 bases match TRBD1. This TCR was recovered from a woman in her forties who had recovered from COVID-19. The CDR3 loop reads CASSGTGNQPQHF. CDR3 DNA sequence: TGTGCCAGCAGCGGGACAGGGAATCAGCCCCAGCATTTT.